These 17 T cell receptor beta chains originate from one sample sequenced in a study of blood T cells in healthy people across ages (dated by TCRdb to between 2014 and 2017). The method was 5' RACE. The sample was run on an Illumina HiSeq 2500. A second PCR of about 6 to 12 cycles was performed with a sample-barcoded 5' primer and a J-beta primer mix. TCRdb reanalyzed the raw reads on its own, using fastp at Q25 for trimming and MiXCR for clone calling, and kept in-frame beta chains. Each CDR3 protein appears once, grouped with its most common genes and DNA. In this sample the table shows about 1,800,000 distinct CDR3 sequences, under 30% of which occur a single time. The ten largest clones capture about 8% of the sample. The specimen was blood. Receptors were obtained from a woman in her twenties or thirties in good health.

The chain combines TRBV10-3 with TRBJ1-2; TRBD1 agrees at 7 bases. V trimming: 10 bases; J trimming: 8 bases; junction bases outside the gene matches: 13. Germline V gives CDR1 ENHRY, CDR2 SYGVKD. The CDR3 extends over 13 amino acids. Written as DNA, the CDR3 is TGTGCCAGCCAGGGGGAGGCCCCCGGGGGCTACACCTTC. Translating gives CASQGEAPGGYTF.

The chain combines TRBV11-2 with TRBJ1-4; the D is unclear. V was pared by 9 bases and J by 3 bases, with 14 bases between. The CDR3 has 14 residues. From germline, CDR1 is SGHAT and CDR2 FQNNGV. In DNA form, the CDR3 reads TGTGCCAGTCGATCCGGGGTTGCTAATGAAAAACTGTTTTTT. Translation gives CASRSGVANEKLFF.

V gene TRBV13 combines with J gene TRBJ1-5, with 7 nucleotides matching TRBD1. CDR1 and CDR2 from the germline V gene are PRHDT and FYEKMQ (reference sequence). The CDR3 has 16 residues. Germline trimming cut 0 bases from V and 4 bases from J; bases unmatched to any gene: 6. CDR3 nucleotides: TGTGCCAGCAGCTTAGGGAAGGGACAGTCAAATCAGCCCCAGCATTTT. It yields the protein CASSLGKGQSNQPQHF.

In its sample, this clonotype was seen many times. The V call is TRBV18, the J call TRBJ2-1, with 9 bases fitting TRBD2. V was clipped by 3 bases and J by 6 bases; unmatched bases: 6. Germline V gene data show CDR1 as KGHSH and CDR2 as LQKENI. This CDR3 has 15 residues. CDR3 DNA sequence: TGTGCCAGCTCACCTGAGCGGGGGGACCCCAATGAGCAGTTCTTC. Translating it yields CASSPERGDPNEQFF.

V gene TRBV3-1 combines with J gene TRBJ2-5; D is uncertain. Germline CDR1 is LGHDT and CDR2 is YNNKEL (reference sequence). The CDR3 covers 13 residues. With 1 base removed from V and 4 bases from J, the gap between germline ends came to 7 bases. For the CDR3, the DNA is TGTGCCAGCAGCCAAGTTCCCCCAGAGACCCAGTACTTC. Translated, it gives CASSQVPPETQYF.

This chain connects TRBV20-1 to TRBJ1-3; D call uncertain. The germline gives CDR1 DFQATT, CDR2 SNEGSKA (reference sequence). V was cut by 3 bases and J by 2 bases, with 11 bases left in between. There are 14 residues in the CDR3. The CDR3 region has the DNA TGCAGTGCTAGGAGGCCCGGGGCTGGAAACACCATATATTTT. Amino acids: CSARRPGAGNTIYF.

This clonotype showed up many times. V and J are TRBV12-3 or TRBV12-4 and TRBJ2-7; possibly TRBD1 for D (6 bases). This CDR3 is built from 12 residues. The V end lost 9 bases, the J end lost 6 bases, and 15 bases lay between the germline ends. The chain's CDR3 is CARGHFWGEQYF. DNA of the CDR3: TGTGCCAGGGGACATTTCTGGGGCGAGCAGTACTTC.

A note on this clonotype: This could be a read error, since a much larger clone is one nucleotide away. The chain couples TRBV27 to TRBJ2-7, with 8 bases aligning to TRBD1. The V gene's germline CDR1 is MNHEY and CDR2 SMNVEV (reference sequence). CDR3 length: 14 residues. In DNA form, the CDR3 reads TGTACCAGCAGTAGAGACAGGGGAACCTACGAGCAGTACTTC. Translated: CTSSRDRGTYEQYF.

The chain is built from TRBV6-5 and TRBJ1-6, with D possibly TRBD1 on 6 matching bases. The germline V gene encodes CDR1 MNHEY and CDR2 SVGAGI. CDR3 size: 14 residues. V was cut by 5 bases and J by 7 bases, with 12 bases left in between. This chain's CDR3 is CASSAGTWNSPLHF. The CDR3, as DNA: TGTGCCAGCAGTGCCGGGACATGGAATTCACCCCTCCACTTT.

V is TRBV27 and J is TRBJ2-7; D may match TRBD1 or TRBD2 (5 bases each). V was shortened by 3 bases and J by 2 bases, with 14 bases between the two germline ends. Germline assignment: CDR1 MNHEY and CDR2 SMNVEV (reference sequence). CDR3 size: 15 residues. CDR3 coding DNA: TGTGCCAGCAGTTTCGGGACGGGGATCCCCTACGAGCAGTACTTC. It is translated as CASSFGTGIPYEQYF.

This clonotype turned up a few times. The chain recombines TRBV20-1 with TRBJ1-5; tentative D call: TRBD1 (6 bases). Looked up from germline, CDR1 is DFQATT and CDR2 is SNEGSKA (reference sequence). V was clipped by 6 bases and J by 4 bases, with 16 bases between them. This CDR3 is built from 14 residues. The CDR3 region has the DNA TGCAGTGCCCGGGGGGGGCAGCAGAATCAGCCCCAGCATTTT. It is translated as CSARGGQQNQPQHF.

J is TRBJ1-1 and V is TRBV28; no firm D call. Trimming shortened V by 7 bases and J by 8 bases, and 11 bases separated the two germline ends. The CDR3 consists of 11 residues. Germline V CDR1 and CDR2: MDHEN, SYDVKM. The CDR3 nucleotides read TGTGCCAGCACCAACCGTAGGGAAGCTTTCTTT. This translates into CASTNRREAFF.

This clonotype was detected a few times. The gene calls are TRBV12-3 or TRBV12-4 and TRBJ2-5, with TRBD2 matching over 14 bases. The V segment lost 6 bases and the J segment 1 base; nucleotides outside the gene matches: 7. The CDR3 extends over 17 amino acids. For the CDR3, the DNA is TGTGCCAGCAGCTCGGGACTAGCGGGAGACTCCCAAGAGACCCAGTACTTC. This codes for CASSSGLAGDSQETQYF.

A few counts support this clonotype. A much larger clone lies a single base off, so this may be a read error. The CDR3 region is CASTNSGANVLTF. CDR3 nucleotides: TGTGCCAGCACCAATTCTGGGGCCAACGTCCTGACTTTC. The chain carries TRBV25-1 and TRBJ2-6; D is undetermined. Trimming stripped 7 bases from V and 1 base from J, with 5 bases between. Germline values: CDR1 MGHDK, CDR2 SYGVNS. CDR3 length equals 13 residues.

This chain links TRBV18 with TRBJ2-7; D is unclear. The CDR3 spans 13 residues. The V gene lost 4 bases and the J gene lost 3 bases, with 10 bases spanning the gap. Per germline, CDR1 KGHSH and CDR2 LQKENI. CDR3 bases: TGTGCCAGCTCACGAGATGCTGTCTACGAGCAGTACTTC. Translating gives CASSRDAVYEQYF.

There are a few counts of this clonotype. The V call is TRBV7-9, the J call TRBJ2-5; 7 positions match TRBD2. CDR1 SEHNR and CDR2 FQNEAQ come from the germline V gene (reference sequence). The CDR3 is 18 amino acids. V was pared by 0 bases and J by 5 bases, with 15 bases of the junction left unmatched. The CDR3, as DNA: TGTGCCAGCAGCTTAGCGTACACTAGCGCCGATCCTAGGGAGACCCAGTACTTC. This gives the protein CASSLAYTSADPRETQYF.

The chain links TRBV28 to TRBJ1-5; D not resolved. The CDR3 totals 15 residues. Per the germline V gene, CDR1 is MDHEN and CDR2 is SYDVKM. Trimming took 3 bases from V and 0 from J, leaving 9 bases between them. CDR3 protein: CASSFPVYSNQPQHF. The CDR3 DNA follows: TGTGCCAGCAGTTTCCCAGTATATAGCAATCAGCCCCAGCATTTT. The full variable domain, its missing parts supplied by reference TRBV28 and TRBJ1-5, is DVKVTQSSRYLVKRTGEKVFLECVQDMDHENMFWYRQDPGLGLRLIYFSYDVKMKEKGDIPEGYSVSREKKERFSLILESASTNQTSMYLCASSFPVYSNQPQHFGDGTRLSIL.